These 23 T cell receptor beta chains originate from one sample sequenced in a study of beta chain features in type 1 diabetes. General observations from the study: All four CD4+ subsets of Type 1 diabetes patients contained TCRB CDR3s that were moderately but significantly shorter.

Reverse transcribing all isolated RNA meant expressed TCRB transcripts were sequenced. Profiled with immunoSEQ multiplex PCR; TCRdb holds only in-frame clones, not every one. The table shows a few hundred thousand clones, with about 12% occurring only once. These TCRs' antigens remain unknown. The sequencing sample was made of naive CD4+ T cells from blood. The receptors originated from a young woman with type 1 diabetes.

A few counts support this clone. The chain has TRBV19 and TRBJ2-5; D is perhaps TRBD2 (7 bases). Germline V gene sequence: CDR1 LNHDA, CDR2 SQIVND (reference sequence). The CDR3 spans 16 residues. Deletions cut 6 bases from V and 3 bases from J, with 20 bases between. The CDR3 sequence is CASRLPAQGREETQYF. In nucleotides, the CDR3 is TGTGCCAGTAGACTCCCCGCGCAGGGGAGGGAAGAGACCCAGTACTTC. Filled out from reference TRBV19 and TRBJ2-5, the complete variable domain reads DGGITQSPKYLFRKEGQNVTLSCEQNLNHDAMYWYRQDPGQGLRLIYYSQIVNDFQKGDIAEGYSVSREKKESFPLTVTSAQKNPTAFYLCASRLPAQGREETQYFGPGTRLLVL.

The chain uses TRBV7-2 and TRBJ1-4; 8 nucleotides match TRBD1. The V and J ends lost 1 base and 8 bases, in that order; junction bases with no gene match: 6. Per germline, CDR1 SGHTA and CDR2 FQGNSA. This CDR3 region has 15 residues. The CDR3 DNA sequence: TGTGCCAGCAGCTTAGTGGCAGGGGGCACGGAAAAACTGTTTTTT. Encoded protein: CASSLVAGGTEKLFF. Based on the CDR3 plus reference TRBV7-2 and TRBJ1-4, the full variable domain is GAGVSQSPSNKVTEKGKDVELRCDPISGHTALYWYRQSLGQGLEFLIYFQGNSAPDKSGLPSDRFSAERTGGSVSTLTIQRTQQEDSAVYLCASSLVAGGTEKLFFGSGTQLSVL.

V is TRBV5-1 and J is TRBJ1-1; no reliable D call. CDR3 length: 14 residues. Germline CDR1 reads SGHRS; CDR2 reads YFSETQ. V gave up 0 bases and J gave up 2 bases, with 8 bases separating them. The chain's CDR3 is CASSLETPNTEAFF. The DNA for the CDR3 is TGCGCCAGCAGCTTGGAGACACCTAACACTGAAGCTTTCTTT.

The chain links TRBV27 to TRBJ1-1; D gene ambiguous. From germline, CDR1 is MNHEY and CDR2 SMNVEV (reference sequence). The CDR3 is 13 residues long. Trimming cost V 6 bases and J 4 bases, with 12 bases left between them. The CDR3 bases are TGTGCCAGCAGCCCTTTACGGGGCACTGAAGCTTTCTTT. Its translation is CASSPLRGTEAFF.

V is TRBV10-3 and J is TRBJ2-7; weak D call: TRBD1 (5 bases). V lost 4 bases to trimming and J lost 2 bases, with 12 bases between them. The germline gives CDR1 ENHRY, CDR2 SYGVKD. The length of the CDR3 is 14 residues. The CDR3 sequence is CAISVRGQAYEQYF. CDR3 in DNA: TGTGCCATCAGTGTTAGGGGTCAGGCCTACGAGCAGTACTTC.

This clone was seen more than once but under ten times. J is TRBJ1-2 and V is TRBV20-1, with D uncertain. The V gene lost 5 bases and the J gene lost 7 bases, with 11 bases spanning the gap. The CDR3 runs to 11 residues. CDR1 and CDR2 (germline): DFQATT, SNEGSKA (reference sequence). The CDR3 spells CSAAERSGYTF. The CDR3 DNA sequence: TGCAGTGCTGCGGAAAGATCTGGCTACACCTTC.

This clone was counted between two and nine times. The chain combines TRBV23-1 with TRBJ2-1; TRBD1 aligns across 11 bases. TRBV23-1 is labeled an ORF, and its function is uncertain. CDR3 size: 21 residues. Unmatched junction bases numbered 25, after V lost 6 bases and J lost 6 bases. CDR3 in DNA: TGCGCCAGCAGCGATAATCCCGGGACAGGGGGATCTTGGTTGGGTTGCAATGAGCAGTTCTTC. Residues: CASSDNPGTGGSWLGCNEQFF.

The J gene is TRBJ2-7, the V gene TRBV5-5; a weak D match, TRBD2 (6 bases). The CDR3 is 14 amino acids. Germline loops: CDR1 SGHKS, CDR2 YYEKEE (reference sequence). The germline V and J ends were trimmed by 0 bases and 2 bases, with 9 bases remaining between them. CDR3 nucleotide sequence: TGTGCCAGCAGCTTGGCGGGGGTTACCTACGAGCAGTACTTC. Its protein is CASSLAGVTYEQYF.

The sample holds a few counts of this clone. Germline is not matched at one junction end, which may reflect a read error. The CDR3 is CSVEGGLGEKLFF. Written as DNA, the CDR3 is TGCAGCGTCGAAGGGGGCTTGGGTGAAAAACTGTTTTTT. The J gene is TRBJ1-4, the V gene TRBV29-1, with 7 bases that match TRBD1. Germline loops: CDR1 SQVTM, CDR2 ANQGSEA. The CDR3 has 13 amino acids.

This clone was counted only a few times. The CDR3 protein is CADLDSYGYTF. CDR3 nucleotide sequence: TGTGCAGACTTGGACAGCTATGGCTACACCTTC. This chain uses TRBV30 with TRBJ1-2; TRBD1 is a possible D gene (6 bases). CDR3 length: 11 amino acids. The germline V gene encodes CDR1 GTSNPN and CDR2 SVGIG (reference sequence).

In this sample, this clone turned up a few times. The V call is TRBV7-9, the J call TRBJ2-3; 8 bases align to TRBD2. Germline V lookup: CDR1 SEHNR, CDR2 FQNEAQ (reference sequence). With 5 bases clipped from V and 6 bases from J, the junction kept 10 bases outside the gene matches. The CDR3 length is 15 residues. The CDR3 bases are TGTGCCAGCAGCCTCATAGCGGGGCTGCCGGATACGCAGTATTTT. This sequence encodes CASSLIAGLPDTQYF. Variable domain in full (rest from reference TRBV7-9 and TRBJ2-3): DTGVSQNPRHKITKRGQNVTFRCDPISEHNRLYWYRQTLGQGPEFLTYFQNEAQLEKSRLLSDRFSAERPKGSFSTLEIQRTEQGDSAMYLCASSLIAGLPDTQYFGPGTRLTVL.

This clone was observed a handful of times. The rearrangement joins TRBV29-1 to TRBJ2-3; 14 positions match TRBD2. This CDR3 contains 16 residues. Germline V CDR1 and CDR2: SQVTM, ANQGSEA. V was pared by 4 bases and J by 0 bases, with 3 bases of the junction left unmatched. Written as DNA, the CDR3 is TGCAGCGTTGGGGGACTAGCGGGGGCTAGCACAGATACGCAGTATTTT. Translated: CSVGGLAGASTDTQYF.

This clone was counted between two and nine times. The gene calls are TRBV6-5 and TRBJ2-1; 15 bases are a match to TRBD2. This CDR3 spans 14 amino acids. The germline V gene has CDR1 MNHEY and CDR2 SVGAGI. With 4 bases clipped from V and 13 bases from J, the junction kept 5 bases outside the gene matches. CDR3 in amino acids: CASSWGLAGGFQFF. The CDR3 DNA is TGTGCCAGCAGTTGGGGACTAGCGGGAGGTTTCCAGTTCTTC.

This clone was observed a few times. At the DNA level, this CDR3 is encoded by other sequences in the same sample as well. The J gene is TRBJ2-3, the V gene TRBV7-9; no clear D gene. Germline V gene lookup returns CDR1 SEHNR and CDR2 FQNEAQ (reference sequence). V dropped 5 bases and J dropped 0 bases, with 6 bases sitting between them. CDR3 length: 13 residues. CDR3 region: CASSHSSTDTQYF. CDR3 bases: TGTGCCAGCAGCCACTCTAGCACAGATACGCAGTATTTT. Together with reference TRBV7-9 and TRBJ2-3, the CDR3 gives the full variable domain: DTGVSQNPRHKITKRGQNVTFRCDPISEHNRLYWYRQTLGQGPEFLTYFQNEAQLEKSRLLSDRFSAERPKGSFSTLEIQRTEQGDSAMYLCASSHSSTDTQYFGPGTRLTVL.

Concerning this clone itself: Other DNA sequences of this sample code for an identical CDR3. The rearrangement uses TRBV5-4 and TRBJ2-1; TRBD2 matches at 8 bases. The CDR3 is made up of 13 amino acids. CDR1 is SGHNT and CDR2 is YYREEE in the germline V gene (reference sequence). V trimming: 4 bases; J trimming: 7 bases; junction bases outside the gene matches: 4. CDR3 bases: TGTGCCAGCAGCCTGACGGGGGGGAATGAGCAGTTCTTC. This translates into CASSLTGGNEQFF.

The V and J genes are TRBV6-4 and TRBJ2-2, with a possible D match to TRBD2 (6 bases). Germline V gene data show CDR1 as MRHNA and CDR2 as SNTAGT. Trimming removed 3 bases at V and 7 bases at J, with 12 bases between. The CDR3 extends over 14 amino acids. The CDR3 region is CASSERESGGELFF. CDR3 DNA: TGTGCCAGCAGTGAACGGGAGAGCGGCGGGGAGCTGTTTTTT.

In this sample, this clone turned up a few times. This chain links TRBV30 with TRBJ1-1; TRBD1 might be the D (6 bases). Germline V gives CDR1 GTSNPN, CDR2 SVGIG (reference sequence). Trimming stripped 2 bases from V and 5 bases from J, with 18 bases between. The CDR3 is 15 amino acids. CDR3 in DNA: TGTGCCTGGAGTTCAATTACCACAGGGTGGACTGAAGCTTTCTTT. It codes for CAWSSITTGWTEAFF.

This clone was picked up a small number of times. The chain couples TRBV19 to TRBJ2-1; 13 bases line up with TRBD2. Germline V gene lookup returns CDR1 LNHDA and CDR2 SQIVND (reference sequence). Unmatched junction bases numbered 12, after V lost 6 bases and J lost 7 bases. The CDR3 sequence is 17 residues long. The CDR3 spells CASRRLAGGGRRNEQFF. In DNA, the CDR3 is TGTGCCAGTAGACGACTAGCGGGAGGTGGACGAAGGAATGAGCAGTTCTTC.

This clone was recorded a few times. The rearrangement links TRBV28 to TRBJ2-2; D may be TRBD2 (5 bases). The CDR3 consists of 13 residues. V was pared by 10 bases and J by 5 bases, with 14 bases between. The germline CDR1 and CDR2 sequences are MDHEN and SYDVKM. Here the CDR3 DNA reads TGTGCCACCTGGGTACCGGGGACCGGGGAGCTGTTTTTT. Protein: CATWVPGTGELFF.

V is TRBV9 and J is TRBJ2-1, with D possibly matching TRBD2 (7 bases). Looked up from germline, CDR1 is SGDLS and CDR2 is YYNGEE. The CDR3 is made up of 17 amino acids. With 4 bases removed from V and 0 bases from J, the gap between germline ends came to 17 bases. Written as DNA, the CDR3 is TGTGCCAGCAGCCTAAGAGGGGGGGGAAGCTCCTACAATGAGCAGTTCTTC. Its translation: CASSLRGGGSSYNEQFF.

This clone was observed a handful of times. As DNA, the CDR3 is TGTGCCAGCAGCTTACAGACAGGGGGCGGTTCACCCCTCCACTTT. Translation: CASSLQTGGGSPLHF. The V and J genes are TRBV5-4 and TRBJ1-6; 10 positions match TRBD1. Germline assignment: CDR1 SGHNT and CDR2 YYREEE (reference sequence). V trimming: 2 bases; J trimming: 9 bases; junction bases outside the gene matches: 5. This CDR3 comprises 15 residues.

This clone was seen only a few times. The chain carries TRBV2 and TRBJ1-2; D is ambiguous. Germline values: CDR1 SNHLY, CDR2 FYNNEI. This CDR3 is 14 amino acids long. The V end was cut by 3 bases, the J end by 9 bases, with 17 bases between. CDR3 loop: CASSDGQAGSSYTF. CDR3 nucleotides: TGTGCCAGCAGTGATGGTCAGGCGGGGAGTAGCTACACCTTC.

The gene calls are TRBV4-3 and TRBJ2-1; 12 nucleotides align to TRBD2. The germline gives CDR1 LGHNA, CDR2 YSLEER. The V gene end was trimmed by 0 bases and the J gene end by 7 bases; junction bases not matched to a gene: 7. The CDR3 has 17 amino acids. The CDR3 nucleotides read TGCGCCAGCAGCCAAGATCAGACTAGCGGGAGCAGGAATGAGCAGTTCTTC. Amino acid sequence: CASSQDQTSGSRNEQFF.